One sample yielded the 8 T cell receptor beta chains listed below, sequenced in a study of blood T cell repertoires in COVID-19. TCRdb's copy holds only in-frame clones and misses some; the assay was immunoSEQ multiplex PCR. Of about 72,000 clones in the sample, over 80% were seen once. Material: peripheral blood. All receptors derive from a human donor in a cohort sampled during active COVID-19.

The chain employs TRBV29-1 and TRBJ2-7, with 13 bases that match TRBD2. V was clipped by 5 bases and J by 0 bases; unmatched bases: 4. Germline CDR1 and CDR2: SQVTM and ANQGSEA. The CDR3 spans 15 residues. The CDR3 DNA reads TGCAGCGTTACAGGACTAGCGGGAGCCTCCTACGAGCAGTACTTC. It encodes CSVTGLAGASYEQYF.

The rearrangement links TRBV6-2 or TRBV6-3 to TRBJ1-5, with TRBD1 identical over 7 bases. The CDR3 has 15 residues. Germline values: CDR1 MNHEY, CDR2 SVGEGT. V dropped 6 bases and J dropped 0; count of bases not matched to a gene: 5. CDR3 in amino acids: CASSRDRLSNQPQHF. The CDR3 DNA reads TGTGCCAGCAGCCGGGACAGACTTAGCAATCAGCCCCAGCATTTT.

The CDR3 loop reads CASSFARYNEQFF. The CDR3 DNA is TGTGCCAGCAGTTTTGCGCGTTACAATGAGCAGTTCTTC. This chain joins TRBV27 and TRBJ2-1, with unresolved D. This CDR3 contains 13 residues. Trimming stripped 3 bases from V and 4 bases from J, with 7 bases between. The germline V gene encodes CDR1 MNHEY and CDR2 SMNVEV (reference sequence).

This rearrangement joins TRBV2 to TRBJ2-5; D is possibly TRBD2 (7 bases). The CDR3 extends over 12 amino acids. Trimming pared 7 bases from V and 5 bases from J, leaving 11 bases between. Germline assignment: CDR1 SNHLY and CDR2 FYNNEI. This CDR3 reads CASKGEGETQYF. CDR3 coding DNA: TGTGCCAGCAAGGGGGAGGGGGAGACCCAGTACTTC. The full variable domain, its missing parts supplied by reference TRBV2 and TRBJ2-5, is EPEVTQTPSHQVTQMGQEVILRCVPISNHLYFYWYRQILGQKVEFLVSFYNNEISEKSEIFDDQFSVERPDGSNFTLKIRSTKLEDSAMYFCASKGEGETQYFGPGTRLLVL.

V is TRBV30 and J is TRBJ1-6; no firm D call. Trimming stripped 3 bases from V and 3 bases from J, with 6 bases between. Germline lookup yields CDR1 GTSNPN and CDR2 SVGIG (reference sequence). The CDR3 is 13 amino acids. The CDR3 here is CAWRRDYNSPLHF. DNA for the CDR3: TGTGCCTGGAGGCGGGACTATAATTCACCCCTCCACTTT.

J is TRBJ2-1 and V is TRBV5-1; 8 bases align to TRBD2. The CDR3 is 11 amino acids. V dropped 2 bases and J dropped 14; count of bases not matched to a gene: 3. CDR1 is SGHRS and CDR2 is YFSETQ in the germline V gene. In DNA form, the CDR3 reads TGCGCCAGCAGCTTTAGCGGGATAGAGTTCTTC. It codes for CASSFSGIEFF. Full variable domain (outside the CDR3, taken from reference TRBV5-1 and TRBJ2-1): KAGVTQTPRYLIKTRGQQVTLSCSPISGHRSVSWYQQTPGQGLQFLFEYFSETQRNKGNFPGRFSGRQFSNSRSEMNVSTLELGDSALYLCASSFSGIEFFGPGTRLTVL.

The CDR3 protein is CASSLGAQETQYF. The CDR3 DNA follows: TGTGCCAGCAGCTTAGGAGCCCAAGAGACCCAGTACTTC. The rearrangement joins TRBV7-8 to TRBJ2-5; D is unresolved. Trimming took off 1 base at V and 1 base at J, with 4 bases between the two ends. Germline CDR1 is SGHVS and CDR2 is FQNEAQ. This CDR3 has 13 residues.

The V gene is TRBV30, the J gene TRBJ1-4; D unresolved. V lost 2 bases and J lost 5, with 9 bases in between. Germline lookup yields CDR1 GTSNPN and CDR2 SVGIG (reference sequence). This CDR3 has 13 residues. The CDR3 nucleotides read TGTGCCTGGAGTCGGGTTTCCAATGAAAAACTGTTTTTT. Translated, it gives CAWSRVSNEKLFF.